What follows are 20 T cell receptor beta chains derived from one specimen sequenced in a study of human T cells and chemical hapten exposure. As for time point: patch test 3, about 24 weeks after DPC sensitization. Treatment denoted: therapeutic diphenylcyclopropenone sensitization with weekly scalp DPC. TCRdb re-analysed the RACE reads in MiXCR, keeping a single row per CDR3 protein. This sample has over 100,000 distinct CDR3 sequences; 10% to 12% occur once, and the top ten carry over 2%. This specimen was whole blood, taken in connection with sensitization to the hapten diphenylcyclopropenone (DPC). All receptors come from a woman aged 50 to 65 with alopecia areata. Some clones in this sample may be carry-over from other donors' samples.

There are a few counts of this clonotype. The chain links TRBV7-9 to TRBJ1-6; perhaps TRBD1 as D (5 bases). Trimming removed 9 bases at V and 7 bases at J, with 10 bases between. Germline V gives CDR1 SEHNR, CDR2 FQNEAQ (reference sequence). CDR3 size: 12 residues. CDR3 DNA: TGTGCCAGTGGACAAGAAAATTCACCCCTCCACTTT. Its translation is CASGQENSPLHF.

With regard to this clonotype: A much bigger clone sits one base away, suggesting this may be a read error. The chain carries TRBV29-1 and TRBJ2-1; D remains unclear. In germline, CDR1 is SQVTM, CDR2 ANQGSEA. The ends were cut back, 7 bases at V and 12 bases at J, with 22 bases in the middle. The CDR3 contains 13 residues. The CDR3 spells CSAKSPTSNGQFF. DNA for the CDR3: TGCAGCGCTAAGAGCCCTACTTCCAACGGGCAGTTCTTC.

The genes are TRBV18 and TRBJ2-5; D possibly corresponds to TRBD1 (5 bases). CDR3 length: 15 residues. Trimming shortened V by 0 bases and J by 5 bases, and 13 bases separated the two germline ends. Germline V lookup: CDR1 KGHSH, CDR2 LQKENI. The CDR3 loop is CASSPPQGIGETQYF. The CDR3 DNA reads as TGTGCCAGCTCACCACCTCAGGGAATCGGGGAGACCCAGTACTTC.

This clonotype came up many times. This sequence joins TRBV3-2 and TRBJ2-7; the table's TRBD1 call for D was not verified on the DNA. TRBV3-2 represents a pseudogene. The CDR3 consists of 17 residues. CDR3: CASSQDILGTGEYEQYF. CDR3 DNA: TGTGCCAGCAGCCAAGATATTTTGGGGACAGGAGAGTACGAGCAGTACTTC.

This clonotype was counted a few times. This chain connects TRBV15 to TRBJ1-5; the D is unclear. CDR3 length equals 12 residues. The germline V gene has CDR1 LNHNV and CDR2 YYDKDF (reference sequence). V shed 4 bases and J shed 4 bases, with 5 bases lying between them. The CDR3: CATSKANQPQHF. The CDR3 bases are TGTGCCACCAGCAAGGCGAATCAGCCCCAGCATTTT.

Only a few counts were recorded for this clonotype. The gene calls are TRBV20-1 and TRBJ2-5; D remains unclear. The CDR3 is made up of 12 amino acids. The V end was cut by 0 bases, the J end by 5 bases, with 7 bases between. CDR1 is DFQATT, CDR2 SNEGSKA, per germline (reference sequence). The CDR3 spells CSARDAIETQYF. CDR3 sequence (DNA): TGCAGTGCTAGAGATGCCATTGAGACCCAGTACTTC.

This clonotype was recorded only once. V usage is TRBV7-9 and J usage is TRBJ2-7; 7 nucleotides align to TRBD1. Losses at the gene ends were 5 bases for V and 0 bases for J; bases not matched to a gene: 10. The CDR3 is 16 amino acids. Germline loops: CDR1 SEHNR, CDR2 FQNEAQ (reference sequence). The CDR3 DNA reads TGTGCCAGCAGCCCCCCGGCAGGGGGATTCTCCTACGAGCAGTACTTC. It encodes CASSPPAGGFSYEQYF.

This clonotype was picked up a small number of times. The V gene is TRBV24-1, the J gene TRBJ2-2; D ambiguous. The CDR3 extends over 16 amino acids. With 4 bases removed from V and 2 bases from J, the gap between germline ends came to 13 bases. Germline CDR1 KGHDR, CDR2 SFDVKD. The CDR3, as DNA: TGTGCCACCAGTGAACACACGATATTAAACACCGGGGAGCTGTTTTTT. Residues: CATSEHTILNTGELFF.

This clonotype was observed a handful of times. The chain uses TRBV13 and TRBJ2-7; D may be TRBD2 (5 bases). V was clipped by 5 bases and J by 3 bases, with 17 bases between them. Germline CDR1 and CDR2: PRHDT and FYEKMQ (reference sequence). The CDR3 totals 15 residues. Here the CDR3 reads CASSPQEADGYEQYF. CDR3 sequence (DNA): TGTGCCAGCAGCCCTCAGGAAGCGGATGGCTACGAGCAGTACTTC.

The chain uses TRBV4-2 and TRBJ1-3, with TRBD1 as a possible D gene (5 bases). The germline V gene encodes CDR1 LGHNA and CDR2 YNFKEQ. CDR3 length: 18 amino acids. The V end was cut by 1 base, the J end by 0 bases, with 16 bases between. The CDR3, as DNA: TGTGCCAGCAGCCAAGCGGGCAGGGCAGGCCGCTCTGGAAACACCATATATTTT. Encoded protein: CASSQAGRAGRSGNTIYF.

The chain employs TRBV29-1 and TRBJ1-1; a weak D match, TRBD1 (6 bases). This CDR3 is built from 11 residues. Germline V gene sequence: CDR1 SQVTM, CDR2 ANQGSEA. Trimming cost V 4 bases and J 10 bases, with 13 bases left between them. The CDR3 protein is CSVVLQGGAFF. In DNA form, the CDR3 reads TGCAGCGTTGTGTTACAGGGCGGAGCTTTCTTT.

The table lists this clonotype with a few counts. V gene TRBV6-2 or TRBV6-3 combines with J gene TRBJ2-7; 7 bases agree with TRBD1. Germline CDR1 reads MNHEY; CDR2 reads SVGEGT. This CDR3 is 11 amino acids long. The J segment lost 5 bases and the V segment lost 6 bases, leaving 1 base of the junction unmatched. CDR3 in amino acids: CASSQGDEQYF. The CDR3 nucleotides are TGTGCCAGCAGCCAGGGGGACGAGCAGTACTTC.

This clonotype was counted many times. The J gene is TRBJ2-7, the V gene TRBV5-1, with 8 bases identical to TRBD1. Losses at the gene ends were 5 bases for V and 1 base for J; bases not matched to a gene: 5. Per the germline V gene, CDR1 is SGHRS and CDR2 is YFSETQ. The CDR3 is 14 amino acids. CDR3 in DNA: TGCGCCAGCAGTTTGACAGGGGCGTCCTACGAGCAGTACTTC. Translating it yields CASSLTGASYEQYF.

This CDR3 reads CASSYSRASLQETQYF. For the CDR3, the DNA is TGTGCCAGCAGTTACTCTCGAGCGAGTCTCCAAGAGACCCAGTACTTC. J is TRBJ2-5 and V is TRBV6-2 or TRBV6-3; D is unclear. Trimming cost V 0 bases and J 1 base, with 12 bases left between them. Germline-derived CDR1 and CDR2 are MNHEY and SVGEGT. There are 16 residues in the CDR3.

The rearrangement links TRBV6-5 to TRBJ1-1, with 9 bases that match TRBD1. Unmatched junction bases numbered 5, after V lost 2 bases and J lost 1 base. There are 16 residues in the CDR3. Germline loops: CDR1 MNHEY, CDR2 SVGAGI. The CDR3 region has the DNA TGTGCCAGCAGTTACCTACAGGGGGCTTCGAACACTGAAGCTTTCTTT. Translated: CASSYLQGASNTEAFF.

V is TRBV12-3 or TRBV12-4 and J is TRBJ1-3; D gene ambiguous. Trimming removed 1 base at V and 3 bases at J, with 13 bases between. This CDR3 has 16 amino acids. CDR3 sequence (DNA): TGTGCCAGCAGTTTAGGCTTCGGGCTCCGTGGAAACACCATATATTTT. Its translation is CASSLGFGLRGNTIYF.

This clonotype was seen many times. The CDR3 reads CASSEQGPYEQYF. CDR3 DNA sequence: TGTGCCAGCAGTGAGCAGGGGCCCTACGAGCAGTACTTC. The chain uses TRBV6-2 or TRBV6-3 and TRBJ2-7, with D tentatively TRBD1 (6 bases). Germline assignment: CDR1 MNHEY and CDR2 SVGEGT. V dropped 5 bases and J dropped 2 bases, with 10 bases sitting between them. This CDR3 spans 13 amino acids.

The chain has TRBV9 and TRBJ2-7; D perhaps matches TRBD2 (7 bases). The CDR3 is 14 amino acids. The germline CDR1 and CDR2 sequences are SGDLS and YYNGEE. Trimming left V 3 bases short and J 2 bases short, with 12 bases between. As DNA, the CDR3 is TGTGCCAGCAGCGAGGGGGGGGGGACCTACGAGCAGTACTTC. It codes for CASSEGGGTYEQYF.

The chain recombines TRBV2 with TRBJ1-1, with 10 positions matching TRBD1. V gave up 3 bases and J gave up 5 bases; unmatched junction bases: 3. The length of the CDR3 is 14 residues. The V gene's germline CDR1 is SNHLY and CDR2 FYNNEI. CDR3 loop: CASSEGQGYTEAFF. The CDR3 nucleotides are TGTGCCAGCAGTGAGGGACAGGGGTATACTGAAGCTTTCTTT.

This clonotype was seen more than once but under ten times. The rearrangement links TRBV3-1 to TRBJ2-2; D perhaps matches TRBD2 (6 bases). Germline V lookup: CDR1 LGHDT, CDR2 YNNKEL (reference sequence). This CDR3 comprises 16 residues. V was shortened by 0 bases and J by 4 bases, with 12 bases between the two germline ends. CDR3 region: CASSQDPSAGTGELFF. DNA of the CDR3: TGTGCCAGCAGCCAAGATCCTAGCGCGGGCACCGGGGAGCTGTTTTTT.